The 7 T cell receptor beta chains given below trace back to one sample, sequenced in a study of blood T cells in healthy people across ages. The second PCR ran about 6 to 12 cycles with a sample-barcoded 5' primer and J-beta primers. One entry per CDR3 protein results from TCRdb running MiXCR on the 5' RACE reads. The sample contains 650,000 to 900,000 distinct CDR3 sequences, 55% to 65% of which appear only once. The specimen sequenced was blood. These receptors were collected from a young man in good health.

This sequence joins TRBV10-3 and TRBJ1-5, with D uncertain. V dropped 2 bases and J dropped 6 bases, with 8 bases sitting between them. CDR1 and CDR2 (germline): ENHRY, SYGVKD. The CDR3 is made up of 13 amino acids. CDR3 DNA sequence: TGTGCCATCAGTGAGGAAATACCTCAGCCCCAGCATTTT. It translates to CAISEEIPQPQHF.

The rearrangement uses TRBV4-3 and TRBJ2-4; the D gene is possibly TRBD2 (6 bases). The CDR3 is made up of 17 amino acids. Germline V lookup: CDR1 LGHNA, CDR2 YSLEER. The V end was cut by 0 bases, the J end by 3 bases, with 15 bases between. The DNA of the CDR3 is TGCGCCAGCAGCCAAGACCCGGGGGTTTTTGGCAAAAACATTCAGTACTTC. Protein: CASSQDPGVFGKNIQYF.

The chain uses TRBV27 and TRBJ1-6; a weak D match, TRBD1 (5 bases). Germline lookup yields CDR1 MNHEY and CDR2 SMNVEV (reference sequence). V was shortened by 1 base and J by 10 bases, with 11 bases between the two germline ends. CDR3 length: 14 residues. CDR3 nucleotide sequence: TGTGCCAGCAGTTTATTCAGGGCTGGGTCACCCCTCCACTTT. This encodes CASSLFRAGSPLHF.

This clonotype was found many times. V gene TRBV15 combines with J gene TRBJ1-1; 8 nucleotides match TRBD1. The CDR3 sequence is 14 residues long. Trimming took 0 bases from V and 5 from J; bases not matched to a gene: 2. CDR1 LNHNV and CDR2 YYDKDF come from the germline V gene (reference sequence). The CDR3 bases are TGTGCCACCAGCAGAGACAGGGGGCGGACTGAAGCTTTCTTT. This translates into CATSRDRGRTEAFF.

The rearrangement links TRBV6-5 to TRBJ2-5; 12 nucleotides agree with TRBD1. Trimming at V came to 6 bases and at J to 11 bases, leaving 10 bases not matched to a gene. Germline V gives CDR1 MNHEY, CDR2 SVGAGI. This CDR3 has 14 residues. The CDR3 region has the DNA TGTGCCAGCAGCACGGGACAGGGGGCTAGGGAGCAGTACTTC. It codes for CASSTGQGAREQYF.

The rearrangement uses TRBV15 and TRBJ1-4, with D uncertain. The CDR3 is 15 residues long. V was clipped by 5 bases and J by 2 bases, with 12 bases between them. CDR1 is LNHNV and CDR2 is YYDKDF in the germline V gene (reference sequence). The CDR3 DNA reads as TGTGCCACCAGCCCTACGCGAGGGACTAATGAAAAACTGTTTTTT. Translated, it gives CATSPTRGTNEKLFF.

This chain joins TRBV5-1 and TRBJ1-2; a weak D match, TRBD1 (5 bases). Deletions cut 4 bases from V and 2 bases from J, with 15 bases between. Per the germline V gene, CDR1 is SGHRS and CDR2 is YFSETQ. The CDR3 consists of 15 residues. CDR3 bases: TGCGCCAGCAGCCAAAAGGACAAGAGCAACTATGGCTACACCTTC. Translation: CASSQKDKSNYGYTF.